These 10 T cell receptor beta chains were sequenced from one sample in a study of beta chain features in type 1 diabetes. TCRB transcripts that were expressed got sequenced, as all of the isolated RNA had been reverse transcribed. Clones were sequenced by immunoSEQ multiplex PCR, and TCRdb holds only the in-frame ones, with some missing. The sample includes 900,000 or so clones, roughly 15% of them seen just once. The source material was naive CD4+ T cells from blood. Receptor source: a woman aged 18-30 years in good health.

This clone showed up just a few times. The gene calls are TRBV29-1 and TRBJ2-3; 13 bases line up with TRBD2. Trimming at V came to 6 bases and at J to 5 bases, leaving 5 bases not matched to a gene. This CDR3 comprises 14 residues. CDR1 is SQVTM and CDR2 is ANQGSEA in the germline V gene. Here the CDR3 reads CSVGLAGVRDTQYF. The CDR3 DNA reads TGCAGCGTCGGACTAGCGGGAGTAAGAGATACGCAGTATTTT.

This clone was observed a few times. CDR3 region: CASLGLLGGYQPQHF. The CDR3 bases are TGTGCCAGCTTGGGGCTCCTAGGAGGGTATCAGCCCCAGCATTTT. The chain joins TRBV28 to TRBJ1-5; TRBD1 might be the D (5 bases). Trimming removed 8 bases at V and 5 bases at J, with 19 bases between. Germline lookup yields CDR1 MDHEN and CDR2 SYDVKM. This CDR3 comprises 15 residues.

The CDR3 DNA reads as TGTGCCAGCAGTCTAGGGAACACCGGGGAGCTGTTTTTT. Encoded protein: CASSLGNTGELFF. V is TRBV2 and J is TRBJ2-2; no clear D. CDR3 length: 13 residues. V lost 5 bases and J 1 base, leaving 5 bases between the germline ends. Germline values: CDR1 SNHLY, CDR2 FYNNEI. Full variable domain (missing parts from reference TRBV2 and TRBJ2-2): EPEVTQTPSHQVTQMGQEVILRCVPISNHLYFYWYRQILGQKVEFLVSFYNNEISEKSEIFDDQFSVERPDGSNFTLKIRSTKLEDSAMYFCASSLGNTGELFFGEGSRLTVL.

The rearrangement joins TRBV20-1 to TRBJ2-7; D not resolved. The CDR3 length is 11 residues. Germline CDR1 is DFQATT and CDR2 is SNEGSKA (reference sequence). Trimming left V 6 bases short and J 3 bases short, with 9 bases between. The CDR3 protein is CSARLNYEQYF. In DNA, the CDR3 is TGCAGTGCGAGATTGAACTACGAGCAGTACTTC.

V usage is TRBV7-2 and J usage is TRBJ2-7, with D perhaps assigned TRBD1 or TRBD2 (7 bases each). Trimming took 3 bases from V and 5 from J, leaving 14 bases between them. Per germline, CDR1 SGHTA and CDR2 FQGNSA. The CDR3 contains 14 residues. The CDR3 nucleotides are TGTGCCAGCAGCTTCGTGGGAGGGGGCGACGAGCAGTACTTC. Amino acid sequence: CASSFVGGGDEQYF.

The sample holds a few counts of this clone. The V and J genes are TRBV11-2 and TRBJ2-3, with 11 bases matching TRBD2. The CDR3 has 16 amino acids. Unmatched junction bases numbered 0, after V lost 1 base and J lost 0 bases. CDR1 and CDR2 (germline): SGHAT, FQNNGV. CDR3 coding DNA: TGTGCCAGCAGCTTAGGGACTAGCGGGAGCACAGATACGCAGTATTTT. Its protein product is CASSLGTSGSTDTQYF.

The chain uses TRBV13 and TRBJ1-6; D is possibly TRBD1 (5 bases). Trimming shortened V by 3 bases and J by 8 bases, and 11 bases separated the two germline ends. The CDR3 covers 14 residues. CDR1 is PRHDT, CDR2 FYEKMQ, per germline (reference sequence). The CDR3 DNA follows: TGTGCCAGCAGCTTTGCAGGGCGGGATTCACCCCTCCACTTT. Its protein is CASSFAGRDSPLHF.

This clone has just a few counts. The CDR3 DNA sequence: TGTGCCAGCAGTTACAACGGGGCTATTGCCGGGGAGCTGTTTTTT. Protein: CASSYNGAIAGELFF. The rearrangement joins TRBV6-5 to TRBJ2-2; the D call may be TRBD1 or TRBD2 (5 bases each). V lost 2 bases to trimming and J lost 6 bases, with 13 bases between them. CDR3 length equals 15 residues. The germline CDR1 and CDR2 sequences are MNHEY and SVGAGI.

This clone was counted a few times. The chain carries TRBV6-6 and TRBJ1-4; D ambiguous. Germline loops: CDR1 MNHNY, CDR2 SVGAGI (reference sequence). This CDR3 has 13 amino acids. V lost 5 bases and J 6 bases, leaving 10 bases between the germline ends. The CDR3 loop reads CASSGRNYEKLFF. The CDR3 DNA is TGTGCCAGCAGTGGGAGGAACTATGAAAAACTGTTTTTT.

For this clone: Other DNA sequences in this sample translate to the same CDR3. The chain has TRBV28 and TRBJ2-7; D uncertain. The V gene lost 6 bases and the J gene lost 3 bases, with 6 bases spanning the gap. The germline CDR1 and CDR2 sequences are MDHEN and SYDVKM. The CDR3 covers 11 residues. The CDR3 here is CASSLNYEQYF. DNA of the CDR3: TGTGCCAGCAGCCTCAACTACGAGCAGTACTTC.